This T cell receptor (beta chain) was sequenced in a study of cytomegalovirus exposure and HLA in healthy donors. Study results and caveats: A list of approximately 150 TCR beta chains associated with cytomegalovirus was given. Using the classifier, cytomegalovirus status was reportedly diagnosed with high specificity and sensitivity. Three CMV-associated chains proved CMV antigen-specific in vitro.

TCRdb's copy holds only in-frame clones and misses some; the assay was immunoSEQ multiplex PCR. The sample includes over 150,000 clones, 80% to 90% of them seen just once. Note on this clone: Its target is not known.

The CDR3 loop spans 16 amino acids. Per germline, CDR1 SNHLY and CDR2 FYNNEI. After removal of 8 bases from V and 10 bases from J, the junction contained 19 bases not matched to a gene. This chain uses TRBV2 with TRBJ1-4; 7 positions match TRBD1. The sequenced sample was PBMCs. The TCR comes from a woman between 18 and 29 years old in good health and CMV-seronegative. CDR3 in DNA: TGTGCCAGCCGGTTCTCCAAGGGGCAGGGGGGATCAAAACTGTTTTTT. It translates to CASRFSKGQGGSKLFF.